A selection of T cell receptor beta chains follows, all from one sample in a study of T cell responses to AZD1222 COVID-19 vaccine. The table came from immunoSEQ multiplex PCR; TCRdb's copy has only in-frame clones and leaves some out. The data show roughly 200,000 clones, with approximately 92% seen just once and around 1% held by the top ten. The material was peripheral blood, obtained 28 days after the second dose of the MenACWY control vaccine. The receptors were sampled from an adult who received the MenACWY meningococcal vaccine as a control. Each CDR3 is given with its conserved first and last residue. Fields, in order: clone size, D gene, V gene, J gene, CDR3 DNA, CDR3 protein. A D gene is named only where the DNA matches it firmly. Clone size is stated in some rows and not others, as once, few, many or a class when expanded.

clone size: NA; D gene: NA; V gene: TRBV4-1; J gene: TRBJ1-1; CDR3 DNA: TGCGCCAGCAGCCAACCGACGATGGGGAGGAGCACTGAAGCTTTCTTT; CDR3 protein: CASSQPTMGRSTEAFF
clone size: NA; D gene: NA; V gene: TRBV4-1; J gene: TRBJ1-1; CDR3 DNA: TGCGCCAGCAGCATCGGGGGCGTGGACACTGAAGCTTTCTTT; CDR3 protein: CASSIGGVDTEAFF
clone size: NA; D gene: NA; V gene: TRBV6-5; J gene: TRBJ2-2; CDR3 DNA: TGTGCCAGCACCCTGACAGGGACTAAGACCGGGGAGCTGTTTTTT; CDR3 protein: CASTLTGTKTGELFF
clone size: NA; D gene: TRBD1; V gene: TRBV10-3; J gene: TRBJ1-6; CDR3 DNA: TGTGCCATCAGTGAGGGACAGGTCAATTCACCCCTCCACTTT; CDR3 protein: CAISEGQVNSPLHF
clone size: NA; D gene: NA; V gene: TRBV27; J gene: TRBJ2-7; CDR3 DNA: TGTGCCAGCTCCCTGGGGGGACATCCTCTCTACGAGCAGTACTTC; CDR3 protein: CASSLGGHPLYEQYF
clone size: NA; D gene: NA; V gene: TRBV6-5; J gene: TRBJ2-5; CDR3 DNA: TGTGCCAGCAGGGGTCTTGCGACCCAGTACTTC; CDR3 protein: CASRGLATQYF
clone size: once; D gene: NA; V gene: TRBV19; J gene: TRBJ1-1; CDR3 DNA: TGTGCCAGTAGCCAGGTCGGGGGGTTGACTGAAGCTTTCTTT; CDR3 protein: CASSQVGGLTEAFF
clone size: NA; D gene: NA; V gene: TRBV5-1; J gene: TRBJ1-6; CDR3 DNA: TGCGCCAGCAGCTTGGACTATAATTCACCCCTCCACTTT; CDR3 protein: CASSLDYNSPLHF
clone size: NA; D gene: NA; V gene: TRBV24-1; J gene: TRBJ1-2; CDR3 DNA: TGTGCCACCAGTGATGGGTCCGGGACGCCGGAGAGTAACTATGGCTACACCTTC; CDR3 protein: CATSDGSGTPESNYGYTF
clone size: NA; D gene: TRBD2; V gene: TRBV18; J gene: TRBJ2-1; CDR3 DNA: TGTGCCAGCTCACCAGTGCGGGGGGGCCACGAGTTCTTC; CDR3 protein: CASSPVRGGHEFF
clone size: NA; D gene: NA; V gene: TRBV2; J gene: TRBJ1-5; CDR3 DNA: TGTGCCAGCAGTCAAAACCAGGGCCAGCCCCAGCATTTT; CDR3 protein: CASSQNQGQPQHF
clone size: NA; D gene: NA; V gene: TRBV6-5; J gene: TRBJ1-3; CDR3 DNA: TGTGCCAGCAGGGACAACTCTGGAAACACCATATATTTT; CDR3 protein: CASRDNSGNTIYF
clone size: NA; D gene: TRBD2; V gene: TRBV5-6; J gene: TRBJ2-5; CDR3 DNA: TGTGCCAGCAGCTTGGTGGGGGGGATGGATCCGGTCCAGTACTTC; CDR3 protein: CASSLVGGMDPVQYF
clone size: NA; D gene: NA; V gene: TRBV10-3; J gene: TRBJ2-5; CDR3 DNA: TGTGCCATCAGCGAGCATGCAGGGCAAGAGACCCAGTACTTC; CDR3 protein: CAISEHAGQETQYF
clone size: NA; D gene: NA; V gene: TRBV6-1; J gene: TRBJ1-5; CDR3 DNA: TGTGCCAGCAGTGAAAAGTGGCTGGGGGCGCCCCTTTATAGCAATCAGCCCCAGCATTTT; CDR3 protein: CASSEKWLGAPLYSNQPQHF
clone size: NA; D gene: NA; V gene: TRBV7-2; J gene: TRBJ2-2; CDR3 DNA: TGTGCCAGCAGCTTCGGACAGAACACCGGGGAGCTGTTTTTT; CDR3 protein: CASSFGQNTGELFF
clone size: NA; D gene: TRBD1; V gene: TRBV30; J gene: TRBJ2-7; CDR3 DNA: TGTGCCTGGAGCCCTGGACAGGGGGCGGCCCACGAGCAGTACTTC; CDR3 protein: CAWSPGQGAAHEQYF
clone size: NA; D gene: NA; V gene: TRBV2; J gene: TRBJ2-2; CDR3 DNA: TGTGCCAGCAGGGCAGGGCGGACCGGGGAGCTGTTTTTT; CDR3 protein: CASRAGRTGELFF
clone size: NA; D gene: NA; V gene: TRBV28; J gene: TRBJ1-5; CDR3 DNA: TGTGCCAGCAGTTTAGTGGCGGGAAATCAGCCCCAGCATTTT; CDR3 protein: CASSLVAGNQPQHF
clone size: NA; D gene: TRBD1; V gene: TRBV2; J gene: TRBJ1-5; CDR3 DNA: TGTGCCAGCAGCGGACAGGGCCGTAGCAATCAGCCCCAGCATTTT; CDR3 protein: CASSGQGRSNQPQHF
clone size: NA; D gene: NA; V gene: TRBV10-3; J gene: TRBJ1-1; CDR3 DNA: TGTGCCATCAGTGTGTTTGGGCGGGAGAACACTGAAGCTTTCTTT; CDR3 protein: CAISVFGRENTEAFF
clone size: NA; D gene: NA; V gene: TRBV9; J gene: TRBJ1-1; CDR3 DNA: TGTGCCAGCAGCGTAGGGCGGGGGCCAACTGAAGCTTTCTTT; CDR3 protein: CASSVGRGPTEAFF
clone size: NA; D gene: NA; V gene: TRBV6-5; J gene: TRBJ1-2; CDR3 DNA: TGTGCCAGCAGTTACGGGTTCGCGGGTGGCTACACCTTC; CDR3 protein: CASSYGFAGGYTF
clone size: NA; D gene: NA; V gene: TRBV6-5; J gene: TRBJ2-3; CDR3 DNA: TGTGCCAGCAGGATTAGCACAGATACGCAGTATTTT; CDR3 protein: CASRISTDTQYF
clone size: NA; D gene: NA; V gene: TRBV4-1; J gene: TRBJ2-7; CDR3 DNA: TGCGCCAGCAGCAACGAGTTGGCCTACGAGCAGTACTTC; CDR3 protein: CASSNELAYEQYF
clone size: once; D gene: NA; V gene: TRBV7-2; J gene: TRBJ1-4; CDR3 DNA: TGTGCCAGCAGTCGGAGTGTTAATGAAAAACTGTTTTTT; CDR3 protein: CASSRSVNEKLFF
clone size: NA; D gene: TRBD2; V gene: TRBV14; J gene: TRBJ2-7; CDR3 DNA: TGTGCCAGCAGCCAAGCGGCTAGCGGGGGACTCTACGAGCAGTACTTC; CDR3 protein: CASSQAASGGLYEQYF